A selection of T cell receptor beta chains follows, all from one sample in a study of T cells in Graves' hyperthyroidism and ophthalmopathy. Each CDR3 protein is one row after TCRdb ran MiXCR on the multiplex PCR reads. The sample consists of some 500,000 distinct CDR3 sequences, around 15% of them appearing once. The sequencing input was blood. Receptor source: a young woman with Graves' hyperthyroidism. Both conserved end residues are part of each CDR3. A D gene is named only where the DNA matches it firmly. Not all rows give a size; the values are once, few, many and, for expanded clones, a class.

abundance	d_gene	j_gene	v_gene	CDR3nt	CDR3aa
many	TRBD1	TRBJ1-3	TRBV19	TGTGCCAGTAGTATTACAGGGGGCTCTGCAGCTGGAAACACCATATATTTT	CASSITGGSAAGNTIYF
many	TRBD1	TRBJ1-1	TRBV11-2	TGTGCCAGCAGTAAAGACAGGGGAACTGAAGCTTTCTTT	CASSKDRGTEAFF
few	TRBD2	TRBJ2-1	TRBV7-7	TGTGCTAGCAGCCCCTTGCCGGGACTAGCGGGGCCGAATGAGCAGTTCTTC	CASSPLPGLAGPNEQFF
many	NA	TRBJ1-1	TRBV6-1	TGTGCCAGCAGTGAATCGGCAGGGGTGGACACTGAAGCTTTCTTT	CASSESAGVDTEAFF
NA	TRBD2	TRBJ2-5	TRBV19	TGTGCCAGTAGTATGCTGGGACTAGAAGAGACCCATTACTTC	CASSMLGLEETHYF
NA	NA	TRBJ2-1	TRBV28	TGTGCCAGCCCCCTTTCGAAGTACCTTACCTCCTACAATGAGCAGTTCTTC	CASPLSKYLTSYNEQFF
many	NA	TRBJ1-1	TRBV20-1	TGCAGTGCTAGAGATCCTAACAGGGTTACTGAAGCTTTCTTT	CSARDPNRVTEAFF
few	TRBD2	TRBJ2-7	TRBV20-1	TGCAGTGCTAACCTTGGACTAGCGGGTGTCTACGAGCAGTACTTC	CSANLGLAGVYEQYF
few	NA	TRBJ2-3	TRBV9	TGTGCCAGCAGCGTCTCTGAACGACCCTATAGCGGCACAGATACGCAGTATTTT	CASSVSERPYSGTDTQYF
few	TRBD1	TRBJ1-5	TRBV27	TGTGCCAGCAGCCAAGACAGGGCGCTTAGGCCCCAGCATTTT	CASSQDRALRPQHF
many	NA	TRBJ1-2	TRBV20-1	TGCAGTGCTAGAGTACGCTCTACCACTCACGACAGAAGCTATGGCTACACCTTC	CSARVRSTTHDRSYGYTF
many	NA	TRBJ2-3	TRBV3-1	TGTGCCAGCAGCCAAGATTCCCTAGATACGCAGTATTTT	CASSQDSLDTQYF
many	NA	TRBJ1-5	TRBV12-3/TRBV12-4	TGTGCCAGCAGCTTCAGGGAAGGGGATCAGCCCCAGCATTTT	CASSFREGDQPQHF
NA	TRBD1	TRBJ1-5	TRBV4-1	TGCGCCAGCAGCCAAGAAACAGGGGTAAGAAATCAGCCCCAGCATTTT	CASSQETGVRNQPQHF
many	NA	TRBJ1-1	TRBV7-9	TGTGCCAGCAGCTTAGCCGATTGGGCCCAGGGTTTAGGGCGGGACACTGAAGCTTTCTTT	CASSLADWAQGLGRDTEAFF
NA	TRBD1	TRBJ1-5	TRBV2	TGTGCCAGCAGTGAGTTGGGACAGGGTGAGGGTCAGCCCCAGCATTTT	CASSELGQGEGQPQHF
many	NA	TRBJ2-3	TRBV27	TGTGCCAGCAGTTTATGGCAGGGTGGGCGAGATACGCAGTATTTT	CASSLWQGGRDTQYF
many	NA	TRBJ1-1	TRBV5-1	TGTGCCAGCAGTTTTGGCGGGGGTGGCACTGAAGCTTTCTTT	CASSFGGGGTEAFF
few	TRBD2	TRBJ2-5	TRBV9	TGTGCCAGCAGCGGTGGGACTAGAGGAGAGACCCAGTACTTC	CASSGGTRGETQYF
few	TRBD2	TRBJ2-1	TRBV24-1	TGTGCCACCAGTGATTTGAAACTAGCGGGAGGGGGTGAGCAGTTCTTC	CATSDLKLAGGGEQFF
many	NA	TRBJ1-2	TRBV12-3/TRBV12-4	TGTGCCACCTACTCCTCGGGTCTCTATGGCTACACCTTC	CATYSSGLYGYTF
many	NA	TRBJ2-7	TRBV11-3	TGTGCCAGCAGCTTGGCTCCGGTCCCCTACGAGCAGTACTTC	CASSLAPVPYEQYF
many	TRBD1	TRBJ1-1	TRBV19	TGTGCCAGTAGTATGACAGGGGGGACGAACACTGAAGCTTTCTTT	CASSMTGGTNTEAFF
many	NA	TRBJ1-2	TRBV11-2	TGTGCCAGCAGCTTAGGGGGACGCCATGGCTACACCTTC	CASSLGGRHGYTF